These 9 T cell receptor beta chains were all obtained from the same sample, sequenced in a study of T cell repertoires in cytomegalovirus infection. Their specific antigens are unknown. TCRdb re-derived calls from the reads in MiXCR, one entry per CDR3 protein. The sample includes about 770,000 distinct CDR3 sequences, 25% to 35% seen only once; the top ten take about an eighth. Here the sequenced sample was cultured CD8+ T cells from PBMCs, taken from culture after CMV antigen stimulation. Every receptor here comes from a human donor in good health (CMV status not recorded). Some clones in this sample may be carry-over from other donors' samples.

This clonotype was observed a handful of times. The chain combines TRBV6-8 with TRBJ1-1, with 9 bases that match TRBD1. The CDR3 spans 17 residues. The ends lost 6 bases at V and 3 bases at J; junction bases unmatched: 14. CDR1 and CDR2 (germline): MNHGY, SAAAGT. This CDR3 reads CASRHGTGRVKDTEAFF. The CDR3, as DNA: TGTGCCAGCAGGCATGGGACAGGGAGGGTTAAGGACACTGAAGCTTTCTTT.

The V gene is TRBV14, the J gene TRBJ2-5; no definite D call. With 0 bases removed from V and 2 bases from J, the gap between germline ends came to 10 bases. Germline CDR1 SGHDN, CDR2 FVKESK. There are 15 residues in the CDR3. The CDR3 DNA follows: TGTGCCAGCAGCCAAGATCCGCAAAAACAAGAGACCCAGTACTTC. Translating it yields CASSQDPQKQETQYF.

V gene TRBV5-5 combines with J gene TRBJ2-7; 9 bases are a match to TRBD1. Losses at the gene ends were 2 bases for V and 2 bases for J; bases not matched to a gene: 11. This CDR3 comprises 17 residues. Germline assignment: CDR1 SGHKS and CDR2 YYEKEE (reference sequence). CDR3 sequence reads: CASSLQPGTGRPYEQYF. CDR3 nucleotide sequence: TGTGCCAGCAGCTTACAGCCCGGGACAGGGCGTCCCTACGAGCAGTACTTC.

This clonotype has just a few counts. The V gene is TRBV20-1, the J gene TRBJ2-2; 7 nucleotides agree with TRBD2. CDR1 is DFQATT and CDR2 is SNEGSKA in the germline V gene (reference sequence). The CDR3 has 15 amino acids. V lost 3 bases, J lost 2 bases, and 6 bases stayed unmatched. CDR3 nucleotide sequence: TGCAGTGCTAGGGCCGGGGACTACAACACCGGGGAGCTGTTTTTT. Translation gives CSARAGDYNTGELFF.

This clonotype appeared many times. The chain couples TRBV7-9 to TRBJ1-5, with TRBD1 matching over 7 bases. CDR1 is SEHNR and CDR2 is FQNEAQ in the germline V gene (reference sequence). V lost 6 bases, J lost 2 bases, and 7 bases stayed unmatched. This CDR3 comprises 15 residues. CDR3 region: CASSQGGPGNQPQHF. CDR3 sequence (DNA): TGTGCCAGCAGTCAAGGGGGCCCGGGCAATCAGCCCCAGCATTTT.

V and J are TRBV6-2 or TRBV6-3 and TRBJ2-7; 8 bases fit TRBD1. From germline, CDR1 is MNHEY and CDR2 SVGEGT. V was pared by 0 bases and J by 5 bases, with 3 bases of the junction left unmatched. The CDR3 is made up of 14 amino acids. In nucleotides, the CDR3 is TGTGCCAGCAGTTACTCCCACAGGGGGGACGAGCAGTACGTC. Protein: CASSYSHRGDEQYV.

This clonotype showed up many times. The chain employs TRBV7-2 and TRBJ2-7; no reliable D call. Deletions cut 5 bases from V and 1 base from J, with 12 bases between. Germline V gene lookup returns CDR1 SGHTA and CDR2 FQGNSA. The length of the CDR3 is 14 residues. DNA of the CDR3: TGTGCCAGCAGCCAACCCGGATATTCCTACGAGCAGTACGTC. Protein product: CASSQPGYSYEQYV.

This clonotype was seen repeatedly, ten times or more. DNA for the CDR3: TGTGCCAGTAGTATTACAGGGGGGATTAGGAGTTCCTACAATGAGCAGTTCTTC. This sequence encodes CASSITGGIRSSYNEQFF. The genes are TRBV19 and TRBJ2-1; 8 bases map to TRBD1. The V segment lost 3 bases and the J segment 1 base; nucleotides outside the gene matches: 11. The CDR3 loop spans 18 amino acids. Germline assignment: CDR1 LNHDA and CDR2 SQIVND (reference sequence).

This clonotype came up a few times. CDR3 nucleotide sequence: TGTGCCAGCACCCTAGGGACACCCAACTATGGCTACACCTTC. It translates to CASTLGTPNYGYTF. J is TRBJ1-2 and V is TRBV5-4; D is possibly TRBD1 (6 bases). The CDR3 runs to 14 residues. V was shortened by 6 bases and J by 2 bases, with 14 bases between the two germline ends. The germline CDR1 and CDR2 sequences are SGHNT and YYREEE (reference sequence).